This T cell receptor (beta chain) was retrieved from a study of tumor-infiltrating lymphocytes in primary liver carcinoma. For each extraction, RNA and DNA were obtained together from around 20-30 mg of unsorted bulk tissue. Primary liver carcinoma, confirmed by histopathology, was surgically resected. There are 17 residues in the CDR3. J gave up 2 bases and V 5 bases, and 13 bases lay outside the gene matches. The germline V gene has CDR1 SEHNR and CDR2 FQNEAQ (reference sequence). With a constant-region primer, TCR beta cDNA was made from approximately 500 ng of total RNA. Three-round nested multiplex PCR performed with slightly modified ARM-PCR produced the TCR beta libraries. The two initial PCR rounds, roughly 9 cycles each, used TRBV1-TRBV30 forward and C-beta reverse primers. TCRdb passed the multiplex PCR reads through MiXCR, listing each CDR3 protein once. In the table there are 80,000 or so distinct CDR3 sequences, roughly two thirds of which are singletons.

This clonotype was observed many times. This sequence originates from a woman aged 60 to 75 with primary liver carcinoma and hepatitis B virus infection. The chain employs TRBV7-9 and TRBJ2-3; TRBD2 matches at 7 bases. The specimen was liver tumor tissue from sampling region 4. Described subset: tumor region T4, right-lateral pole. CDR3 in DNA: TGTGCCAGCAGCGTACGGGCCCGGACTAGATTCACAGATACGCAGTATTTT. As protein: CASSVRARTRFTDTQYF.